This T cell receptor beta chain was recorded in a study of T-cell memory formation after mild COVID-19. The CDR3 sequence is 17 residues long. Germline V lookup: CDR1 MNHNS, CDR2 SASEGT. The V and J ends lost 8 bases and 2 bases respectively, with 23 bases between them. TCRdb analysed the 5' RACE reads with MiXCR anew, one entry per CDR3 protein. The table lists hundreds of thousands of distinct CDR3 sequences, roughly 22% of them singletons. Sequencing was done on a sample of PBMCs or a T cell subset sorted from them (not recorded which). The clonotype originates from an adult woman who had mild COVID-19 (a few samples of this study predate the infection). Cell type and time point are not known. The chain recombines TRBV6-1 with TRBJ2-3; maybe TRBD1 (5 bases). The CDR3 region is CASEDFQGFGNTDTQYF. The CDR3 nucleotides read TGTGCCAGCGAAGATTTCCAGGGTTTTGGGAACACAGATACGCAGTATTTT.